The T cell receptor (beta chain) described here comes from a study of CD8+CD57+ T cells in acquired aplastic anemia. CD8+CD57+ cell expansion, shown by flow cytometry, had occurred in the patients selected for sequencing. CDR3 length: 17 residues. Germline trimming cut 1 base from V and 2 bases from J; bases unmatched to any gene: 5. The template used for profiling TCR beta VDJ and CDR3 was genomic DNA. A single record per CDR3 protein comes from TCRdb applying MiXCR to the reads. The data contain about 240,000 distinct CDR3 sequences, approximately 50% of them seen just once; the ten biggest clones take up about 8.3%. This clonotype was counted at least ten times.

The TCR comes from a human donor with aplastic anemia. The specimen was sorted CD4+, CD8+, or CD8+CD57+ T cells (not recorded which) from PBMCs. The chain has TRBV12-3 or TRBV12-4 and TRBJ1-5; the match to TRBD1 covers 10 bases. The CDR3 DNA reads TGTGCCAGCAGTTTAGGGGACGGGACAGGGGGCAATCAGCCCCAGCATTTT. Protein sequence: CASSLGDGTGGNQPQHF.